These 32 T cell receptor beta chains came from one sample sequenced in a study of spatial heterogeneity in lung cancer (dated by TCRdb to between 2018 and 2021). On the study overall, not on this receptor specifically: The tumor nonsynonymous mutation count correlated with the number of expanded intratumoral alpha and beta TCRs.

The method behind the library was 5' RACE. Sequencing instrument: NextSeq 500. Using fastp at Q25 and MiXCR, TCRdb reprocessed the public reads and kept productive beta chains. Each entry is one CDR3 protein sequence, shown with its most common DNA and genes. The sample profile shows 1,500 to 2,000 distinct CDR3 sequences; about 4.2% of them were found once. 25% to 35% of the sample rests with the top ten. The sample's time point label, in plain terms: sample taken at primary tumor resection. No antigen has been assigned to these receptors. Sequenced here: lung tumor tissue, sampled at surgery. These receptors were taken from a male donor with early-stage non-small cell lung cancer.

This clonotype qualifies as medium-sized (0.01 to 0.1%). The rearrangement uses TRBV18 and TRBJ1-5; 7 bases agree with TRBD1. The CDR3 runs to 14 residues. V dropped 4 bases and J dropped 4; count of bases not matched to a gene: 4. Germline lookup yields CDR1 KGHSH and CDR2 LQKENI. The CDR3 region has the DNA TGTGCCAGCTCACACCCGGGACAGAATCAGCCCCAGCATTTT. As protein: CASSHPGQNQPQHF.

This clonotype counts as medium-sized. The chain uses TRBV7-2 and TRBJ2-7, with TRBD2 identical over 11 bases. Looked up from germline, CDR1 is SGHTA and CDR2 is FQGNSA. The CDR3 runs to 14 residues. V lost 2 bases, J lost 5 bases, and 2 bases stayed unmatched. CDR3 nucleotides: TGTGCCAGCAGCTTATTACTAGCGGGAGACGAGCAGTACTTC. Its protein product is CASSLLLAGDEQYF. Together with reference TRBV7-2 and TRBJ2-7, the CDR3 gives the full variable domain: GAGVSQSPSNKVTEKGKDVELRCDPISGHTALYWYRQSLGQGLEFLIYFQGNSAPDKSGLPSDRFSAERTGGSVSTLTIQRTQQEDSAVYLCASSLLLAGDEQYFGPGTRLTVT.

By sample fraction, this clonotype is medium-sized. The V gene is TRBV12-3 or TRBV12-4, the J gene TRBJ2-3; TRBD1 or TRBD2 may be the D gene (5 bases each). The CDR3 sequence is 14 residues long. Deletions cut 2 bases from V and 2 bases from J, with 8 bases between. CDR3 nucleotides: TGTGCCAGCAGTTTACGGGGCTTCACAGATACGCAGTATTTT. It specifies CASSLRGFTDTQYF.

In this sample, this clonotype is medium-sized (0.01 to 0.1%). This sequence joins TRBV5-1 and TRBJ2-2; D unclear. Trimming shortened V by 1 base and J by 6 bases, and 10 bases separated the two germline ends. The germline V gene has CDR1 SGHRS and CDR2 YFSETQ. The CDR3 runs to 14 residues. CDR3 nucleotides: TGCGCCAGCAGCTTGAACCGTGGCGCCGGGGAGCTGTTTTTT. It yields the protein CASSLNRGAGELFF.

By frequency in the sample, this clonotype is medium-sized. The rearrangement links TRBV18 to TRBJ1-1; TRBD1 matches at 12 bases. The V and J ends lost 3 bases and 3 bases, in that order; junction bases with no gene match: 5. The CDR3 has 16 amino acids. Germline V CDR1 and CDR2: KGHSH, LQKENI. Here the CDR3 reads CASSPGQGAFHTEAFF. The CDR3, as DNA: TGTGCCAGCTCACCGGGACAGGGGGCGTTTCACACTGAAGCTTTCTTT.

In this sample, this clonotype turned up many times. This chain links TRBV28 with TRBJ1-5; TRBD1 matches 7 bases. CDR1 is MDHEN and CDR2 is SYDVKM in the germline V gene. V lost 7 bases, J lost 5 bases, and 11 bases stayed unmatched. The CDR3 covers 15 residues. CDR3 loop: CASILTPGGHQPQHF. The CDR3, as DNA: TGTGCCAGCATATTAACCCCAGGGGGTCATCAGCCCCAGCATTTT.

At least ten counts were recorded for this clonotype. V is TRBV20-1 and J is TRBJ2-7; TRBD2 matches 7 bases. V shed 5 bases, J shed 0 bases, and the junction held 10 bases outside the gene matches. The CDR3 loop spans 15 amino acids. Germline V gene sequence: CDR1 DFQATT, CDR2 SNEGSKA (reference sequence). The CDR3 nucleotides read TGCAGTGCTTATGCGCTAGCGGAGAGCTCCTACGAGCAGTACTTC. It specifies CSAYALAESSYEQYF.

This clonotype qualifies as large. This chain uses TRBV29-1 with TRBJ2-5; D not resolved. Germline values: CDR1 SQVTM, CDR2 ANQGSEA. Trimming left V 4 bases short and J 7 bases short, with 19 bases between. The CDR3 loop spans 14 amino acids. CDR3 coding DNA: TGCAGCGTTGTGGAAGGCGCCGGTATGGGGACCCAGTACTTC. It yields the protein CSVVEGAGMGTQYF.

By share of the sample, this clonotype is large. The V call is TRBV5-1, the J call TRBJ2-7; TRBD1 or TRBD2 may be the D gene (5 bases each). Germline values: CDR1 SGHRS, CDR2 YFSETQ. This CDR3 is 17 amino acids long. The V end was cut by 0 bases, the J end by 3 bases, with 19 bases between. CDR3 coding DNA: TGCGCCAGCAGCTTGGCCTGGCTCTCGGGGCCCGGCTACGAGCAGTACTTC. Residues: CASSLAWLSGPGYEQYF.

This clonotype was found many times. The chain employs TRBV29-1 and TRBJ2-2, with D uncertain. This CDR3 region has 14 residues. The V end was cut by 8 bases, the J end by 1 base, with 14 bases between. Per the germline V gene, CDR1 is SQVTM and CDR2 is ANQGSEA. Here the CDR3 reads CSSKRQGNTGELFF. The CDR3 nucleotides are TGCAGCTCCAAACGACAAGGGAACACCGGGGAGCTGTTTTTT.

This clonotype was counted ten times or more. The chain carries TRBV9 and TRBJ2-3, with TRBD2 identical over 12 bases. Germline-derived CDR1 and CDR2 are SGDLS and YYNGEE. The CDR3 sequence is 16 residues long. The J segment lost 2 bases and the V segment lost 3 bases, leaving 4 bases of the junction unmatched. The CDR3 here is CASSARLAGVTDTQYF. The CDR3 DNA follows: TGTGCCAGCAGCGCCAGACTAGCGGGAGTCACAGATACGCAGTATTTT.

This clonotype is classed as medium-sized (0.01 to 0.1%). The CDR3 bases are TGCAGCGTTGAAGAAGGGAGGGTTCCCAACTACGAGCAGTACTTC. Amino acid sequence: CSVEEGRVPNYEQYF. V gene TRBV29-1 combines with J gene TRBJ2-7; TRBD2 matches at 7 bases. CDR1 SQVTM and CDR2 ANQGSEA come from the germline V gene. CDR3 size: 15 residues. V shed 0 bases and J 3 bases; nucleotides not matched to a gene: 8.

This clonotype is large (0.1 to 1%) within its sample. The CDR3 reads CASSQRQGAANTEAFF. The CDR3 region has the DNA TGTGCCAGCAGCCAACGACAGGGGGCGGCGAACACTGAAGCTTTCTTT. The V and J genes are TRBV7-6 and TRBJ1-1; 10 bases align to TRBD1. V was pared by 5 bases and J by 1 base, with 7 bases of the junction left unmatched. The CDR3 is 16 residues long. Germline V gene sequence: CDR1 SGHVS, CDR2 FNYEAQ.

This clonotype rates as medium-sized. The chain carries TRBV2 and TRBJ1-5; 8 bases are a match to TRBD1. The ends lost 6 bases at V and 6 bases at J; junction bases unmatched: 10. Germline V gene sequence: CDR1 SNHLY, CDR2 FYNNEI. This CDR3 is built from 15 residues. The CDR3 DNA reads TGTGCCAGCAGAACGGACAGGGCCGCCGGTCAGCCCCAGCATTTT. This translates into CASRTDRAAGQPQHF.

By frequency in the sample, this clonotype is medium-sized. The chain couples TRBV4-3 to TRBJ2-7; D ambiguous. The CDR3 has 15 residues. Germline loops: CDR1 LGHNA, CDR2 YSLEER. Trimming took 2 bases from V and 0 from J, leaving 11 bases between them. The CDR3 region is CASSQLGQSSYEQYF. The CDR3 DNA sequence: TGCGCCAGCAGCCAACTAGGCCAGAGCTCCTACGAGCAGTACTTC.

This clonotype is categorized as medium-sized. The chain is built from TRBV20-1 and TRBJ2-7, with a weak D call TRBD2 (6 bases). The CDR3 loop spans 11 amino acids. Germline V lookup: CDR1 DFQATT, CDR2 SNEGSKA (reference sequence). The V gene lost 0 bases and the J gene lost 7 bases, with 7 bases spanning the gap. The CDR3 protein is CSARDRGEQYF. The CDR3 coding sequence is TGCAGTGCTAGAGATCGGGGGGAGCAGTACTTC.

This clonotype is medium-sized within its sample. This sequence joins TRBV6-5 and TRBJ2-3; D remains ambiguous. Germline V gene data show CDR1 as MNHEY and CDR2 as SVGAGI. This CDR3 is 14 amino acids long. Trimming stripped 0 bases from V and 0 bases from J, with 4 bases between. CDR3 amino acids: CASSYSTSTDTQYF. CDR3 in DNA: TGTGCCAGCAGTTACTCGACTAGCACAGATACGCAGTATTTT.

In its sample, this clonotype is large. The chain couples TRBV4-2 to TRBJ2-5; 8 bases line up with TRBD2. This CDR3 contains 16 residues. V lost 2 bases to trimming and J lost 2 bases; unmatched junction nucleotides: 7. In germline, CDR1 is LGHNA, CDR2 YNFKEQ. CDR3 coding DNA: TGTGCCAGCAGCCAAATGGCGGCGGGGGGTCAAGAGACCCAGTACTTC. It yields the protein CASSQMAAGGQETQYF.

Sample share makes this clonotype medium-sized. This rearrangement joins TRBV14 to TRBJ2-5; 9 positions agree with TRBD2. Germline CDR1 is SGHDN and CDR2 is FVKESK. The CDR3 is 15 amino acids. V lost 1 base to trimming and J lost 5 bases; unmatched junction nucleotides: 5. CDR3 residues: CASSQGGSGGETQYF. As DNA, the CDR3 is TGTGCCAGCAGCCAAGGCGGTAGCGGGGGCGAGACCCAGTACTTC.

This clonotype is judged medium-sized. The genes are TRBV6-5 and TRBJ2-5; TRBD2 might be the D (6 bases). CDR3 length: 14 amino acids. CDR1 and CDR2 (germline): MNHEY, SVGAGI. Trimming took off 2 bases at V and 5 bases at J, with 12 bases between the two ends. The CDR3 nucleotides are TGTGCCAGCAGTTACAGACGCCGGGGGGAGACCCAGTACTTC. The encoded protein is CASSYRRRGETQYF.

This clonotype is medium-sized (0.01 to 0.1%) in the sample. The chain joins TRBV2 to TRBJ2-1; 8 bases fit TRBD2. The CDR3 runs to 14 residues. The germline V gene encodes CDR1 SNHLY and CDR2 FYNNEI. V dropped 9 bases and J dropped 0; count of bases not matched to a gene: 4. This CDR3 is CARQREPSYNEQFF. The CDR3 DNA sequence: TGTGCCAGACAGCGGGAGCCCTCCTACAATGAGCAGTTCTTC. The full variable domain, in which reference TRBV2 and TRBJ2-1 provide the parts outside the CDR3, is EPEVTQTPSHQVTQMGQEVILRCVPISNHLYFYWYRQILGQKVEFLVSFYNNEISEKSEIFDDQFSVERPDGSNFTLKIRSTKLEDSAMYFCARQREPSYNEQFFGPGTRLTVL.

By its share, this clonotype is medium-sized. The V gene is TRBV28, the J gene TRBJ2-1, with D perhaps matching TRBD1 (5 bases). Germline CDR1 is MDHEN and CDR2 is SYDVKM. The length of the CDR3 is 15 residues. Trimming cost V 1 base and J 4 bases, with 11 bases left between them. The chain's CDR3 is CASSLLVDSYNEQFF. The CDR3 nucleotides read TGTGCCAGCAGTTTATTAGTCGACAGTTACAATGAGCAGTTCTTC.

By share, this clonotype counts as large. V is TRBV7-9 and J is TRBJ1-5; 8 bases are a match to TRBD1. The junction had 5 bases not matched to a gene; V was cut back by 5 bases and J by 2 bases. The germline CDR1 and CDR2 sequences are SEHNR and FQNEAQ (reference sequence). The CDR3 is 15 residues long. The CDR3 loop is CASSETGAGNQPQHF. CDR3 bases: TGTGCCAGCAGCGAGACAGGGGCAGGCAATCAGCCCCAGCATTTT. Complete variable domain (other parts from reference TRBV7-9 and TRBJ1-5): DTGVSQNPRHKITKRGQNVTFRCDPISEHNRLYWYRQTLGQGPEFLTYFQNEAQLEKSRLLSDRFSAERPKGSFSTLEIQRTEQGDSAMYLCASSETGAGNQPQHFGDGTRLSIL.

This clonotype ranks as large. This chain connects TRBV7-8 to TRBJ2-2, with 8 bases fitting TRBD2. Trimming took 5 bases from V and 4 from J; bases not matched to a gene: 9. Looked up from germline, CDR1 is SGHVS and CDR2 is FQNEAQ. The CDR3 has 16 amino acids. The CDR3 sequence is CASSPQPGGITGELFF. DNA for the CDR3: TGTGCCAGCAGCCCACAACCGGGGGGGATCACCGGGGAGCTGTTTTTT.

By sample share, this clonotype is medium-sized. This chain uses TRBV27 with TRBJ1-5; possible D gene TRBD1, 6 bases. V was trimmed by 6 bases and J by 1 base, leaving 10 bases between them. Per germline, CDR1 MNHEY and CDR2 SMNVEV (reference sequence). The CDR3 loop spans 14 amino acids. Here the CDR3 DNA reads TGTGCCAGCAGCTATCAGGGGAGCAATCAGCCCCAGCATTTT. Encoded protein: CASSYQGSNQPQHF.

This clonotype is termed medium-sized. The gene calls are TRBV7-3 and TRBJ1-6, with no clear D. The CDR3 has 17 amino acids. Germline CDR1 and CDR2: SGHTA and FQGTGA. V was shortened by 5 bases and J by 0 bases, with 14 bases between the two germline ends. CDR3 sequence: CASSLGPLSSYNSPLHF. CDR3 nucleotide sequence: TGTGCCAGCAGCCTAGGACCGCTTAGCTCCTATAATTCACCCCTCCACTTT.

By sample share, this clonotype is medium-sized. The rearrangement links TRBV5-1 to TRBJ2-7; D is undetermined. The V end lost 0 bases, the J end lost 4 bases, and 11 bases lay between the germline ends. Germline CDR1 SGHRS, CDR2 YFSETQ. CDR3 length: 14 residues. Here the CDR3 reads CASSLAATEYEQYF. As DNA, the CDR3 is TGCGCCAGCAGCTTGGCGGCTACGGAGTACGAGCAGTACTTC. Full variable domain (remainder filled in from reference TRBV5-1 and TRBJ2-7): KAGVTQTPRYLIKTRGQQVTLSCSPISGHRSVSWYQQTPGQGLQFLFEYFSETQRNKGNFPGRFSGRQFSNSRSEMNVSTLELGDSALYLCASSLAATEYEQYFGPGTRLTVT.

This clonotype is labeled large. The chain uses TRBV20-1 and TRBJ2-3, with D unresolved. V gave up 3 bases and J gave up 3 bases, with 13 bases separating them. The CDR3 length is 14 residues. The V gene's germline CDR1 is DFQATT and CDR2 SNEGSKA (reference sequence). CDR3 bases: TGCAGTGCTAGTCCCGAACGGGCGACAGATACGCAGTATTTT. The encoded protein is CSASPERATDTQYF.

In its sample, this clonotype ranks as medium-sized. The CDR3 loop reads CSAHVTSGHEQYF. CDR3 sequence (DNA): TGCAGTGCTCATGTCACCTCCGGGCACGAGCAGTACTTC. This chain joins TRBV20-1 and TRBJ2-7; D remains ambiguous. Germline lookup yields CDR1 DFQATT and CDR2 SNEGSKA (reference sequence). The length of the CDR3 is 13 residues. Trimming cost V 5 bases and J 5 bases, with 16 bases left between them.

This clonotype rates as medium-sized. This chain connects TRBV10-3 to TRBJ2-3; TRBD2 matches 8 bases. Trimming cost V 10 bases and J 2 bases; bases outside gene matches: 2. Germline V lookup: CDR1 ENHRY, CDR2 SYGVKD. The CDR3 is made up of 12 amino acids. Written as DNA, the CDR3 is TGTGCCACCGGGGGGGCCACAGATACGCAGTATTTT. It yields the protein CATGGATDTQYF.

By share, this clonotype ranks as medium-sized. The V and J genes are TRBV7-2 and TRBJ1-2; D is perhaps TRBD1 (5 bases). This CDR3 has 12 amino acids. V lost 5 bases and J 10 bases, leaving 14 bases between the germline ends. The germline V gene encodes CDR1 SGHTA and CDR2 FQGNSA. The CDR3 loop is CASSLMQGPYTF. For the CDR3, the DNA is TGTGCCAGCAGCCTTATGCAGGGACCCTACACCTTC.

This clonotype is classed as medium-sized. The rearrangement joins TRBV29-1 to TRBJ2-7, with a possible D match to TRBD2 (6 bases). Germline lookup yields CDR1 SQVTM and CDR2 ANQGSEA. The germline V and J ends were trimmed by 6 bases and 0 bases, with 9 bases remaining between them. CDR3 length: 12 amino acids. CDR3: CSVEGSSYEQYF. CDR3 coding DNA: TGCAGCGTGGAGGGGAGCTCCTACGAGCAGTACTTC.